The present T cell receptor beta chain was sequenced within a study of spatial heterogeneity in lung cancer. This CDR3 comprises 16 residues. Only a few counts were recorded for this clonotype. MiXCR, run by TCRdb on the 5' RACE reads, gives a single entry per CDR3 protein. The sample holds around 48,000 distinct CDR3 sequences, approximately 5.7% seen once. Documented time point: sample taken at primary tumor resection. The chain recombines TRBV21-1 with TRBJ2-1. TRBV21-1 is tagged as a pseudogene. This receptor was taken from a male donor with early-stage non-small cell lung cancer. The source was PBMCs, collected at surgery. CDR3 amino acids: CASSKEVLLTYNEQFF. For the CDR3, the DNA is TGTGCCAGCAGCAAAGAGGTCCTATTAACCTACAATGAGCAGTTCTTC.